Given below is one T cell receptor beta chain in context. The assay was immunoSEQ multiplex PCR, and TCRdb's table has in-frame clones only and misses some. The repertoire consists of a few hundred thousand clones, with 70% to 90% occurring once and the leading ten covering more than 3.5%. The CDR3 is 13 residues long. Per germline, CDR1 MNHEY and CDR2 SVGAGI. Trimming removed 5 bases at V and 9 bases at J, with 14 bases between. Participant age was roughly 18 to 95 years, and participants resided in around 24 US areas. This sample is part of a study of blood T cell repertoires in COVID-19. The specimen was PBMCs or T cells enriched from blood (not recorded which). This clonotype originated in a woman aged 30 to 39 who had recovered from COVID-19. The J gene is TRBJ2-1, the V gene TRBV6-5; perhaps TRBD1 as D (7 bases). CDR3 in DNA: TGTGCCAGCAGTACGAGGAGGGGGCTTGAGCAGTTCTTC. Amino acid sequence: CASSTRRGLEQFF.